Listed here are 9 T cell receptor beta chains from one sample, sequenced in a study of cytomegalovirus exposure and HLA in healthy donors. The PCR employed 60 Vbeta primers together with 13 Jbeta primers. Produced via immunoSEQ multiplex PCR; TCRdb's table is partial and in-frame only. The sample has 99,000 or so clones, less than 85% seen once. Sequenced sample: PBMCs. The receptor set was obtained from a man in his forties in good health and CMV-seropositive.

V and J are TRBV7-3 and TRBJ2-5, with 11 bases identical to TRBD2. This CDR3 region has 19 residues. J lost 2 bases, V lost 2 bases, and 13 bases had no gene match. Germline CDR1 and CDR2: SGHTA and FQGTGA. The CDR3 sequence is CASSLGTSGQPRRQETQYF. CDR3 nucleotide sequence: TGTGCCAGCAGCTTAGGGACTAGCGGCCAACCAAGGAGGCAAGAGACCCAGTACTTC.

The genes are TRBV28 and TRBJ1-4; D ambiguous. V was shortened by 3 bases and J by 6 bases, with 17 bases between the two germline ends. There are 16 residues in the CDR3. Germline loops: CDR1 MDHEN, CDR2 SYDVKM. The DNA of the CDR3 is TGTGCCAGCAGTTTCTGGGCACGGCAGAAGGATGAAAAACTGTTTTTT. Its protein is CASSFWARQKDEKLFF.

This chain links TRBV27 with TRBJ2-7, with 11 bases identical to TRBD2. The V segment lost 0 bases and the J segment 6 bases; nucleotides outside the gene matches: 4. The CDR3 covers 15 residues. Per germline, CDR1 MNHEY and CDR2 SMNVEV (reference sequence). CDR3 in amino acids: CASSLSLAGAFEQYF. In nucleotides, the CDR3 is TGTGCCAGCAGTTTATCACTAGCGGGAGCCTTCGAGCAGTACTTC.

The V and J genes are TRBV2 and TRBJ1-1; 7 bases align to TRBD1. The CDR3 consists of 14 residues. Germline loops: CDR1 SNHLY, CDR2 FYNNEI. The V gene end was trimmed by 6 bases and the J gene end by 6 bases; junction bases not matched to a gene: 10. CDR3: CASSATGVVAEAFF. CDR3 DNA: TGTGCCAGCAGCGCCACAGGGGTTGTCGCTGAAGCTTTCTTT.

This clone came up a few times. V gene TRBV19 combines with J gene TRBJ1-5; no firm D call. Between the trimmed V and J ends, which lost 5 bases and 0 bases, there was a span of 14 bases. This CDR3 has 16 residues. CDR1 is LNHDA and CDR2 is SQIVND in the germline V gene (reference sequence). The CDR3 DNA follows: TGTGCCAGTAGTGCCCTGGGCGGGAATAGCAATCAGCCCCAGCATTTT. Amino acid sequence: CASSALGGNSNQPQHF. Variable domain in full (rest from reference TRBV19 and TRBJ1-5): DGGITQSPKYLFRKEGQNVTLSCEQNLNHDAMYWYRQDPGQGLRLIYYSQIVNDFQKGDIAEGYSVSREKKESFPLTVTSAQKNPTAFYLCASSALGGNSNQPQHFGDGTRLSIL.

The rearrangement uses TRBV4-1 and TRBJ1-1, with D possibly TRBD1 on 6 matching bases. The length of the CDR3 is 16 residues. Germline V gene lookup returns CDR1 MGHRA and CDR2 YSYEKL. Trimming removed 0 bases at V and 3 bases at J, with 14 bases between. CDR3 in amino acids: CASSQDPGALYTEAFF. For the CDR3, the DNA is TGCGCCAGCAGCCAAGATCCAGGGGCGTTATACACTGAAGCTTTCTTT.

The chain uses TRBV5-1 and TRBJ2-2, with 7 positions matching TRBD1. Trimming took 1 base from V and 1 from J; bases not matched to a gene: 4. Germline loops: CDR1 SGHRS, CDR2 YFSETQ. This CDR3 comprises 16 residues. CDR3 protein: CASSLMSGGNTGELFF. CDR3 bases: TGCGCCAGCAGCTTGATGTCAGGGGGGAACACCGGGGAGCTGTTTTTT.

The rearrangement uses TRBV4-3 and TRBJ1-2; TRBD1 agrees at 12 bases. Germline V gene data show CDR1 as LGHNA and CDR2 as YSLEER. J lost 6 bases, V lost 1 base, and 3 bases had no gene match. This CDR3 has 15 residues. As DNA, the CDR3 is TGCGCCAGCAGCCAAGTGGGACAGGGGGCAAATGGCTACACCTTC. Translated, it gives CASSQVGQGANGYTF.

The rearrangement joins TRBV2 to TRBJ1-1; maybe TRBD1 (5 bases). V was shortened by 6 bases and J by 5 bases, with 13 bases between the two germline ends. Germline values: CDR1 SNHLY, CDR2 FYNNEI. The CDR3 length is 13 residues. The CDR3 DNA reads as TGTGCCAGCAGGGGGGGTGGTGGGACTGAAGCTTTCTTT. Translating gives CASRGGGGTEAFF.